Detailed here is one T cell receptor beta chain. With a far larger clone one base away, a read error is the likely cause. These data belong to a study of low-dose radiotherapy and immunotherapy resistance in tumors. The time point denotes: before trial treatment. The donors, trial participants, received nivolumab, ipilimumab, aspirin, low-dose cyclophosphamide and low-dose radiotherapy. TRAV- and TRBV-specific primers, spanning alpha and beta chains, primed first-strand cDNA. Amplification of TCRs used a constant-region primer and V-primer adapter for approximately 19 PCR cycles. Each CDR3 protein gets one entry after TCRdb re-called the reads with MiXCR. The sample records approximately 70,000 distinct CDR3 sequences, more than 25% being singletons. The CDR3 totals 14 residues. Germline V gives CDR1 SEHNR, CDR2 FQNEAQ (reference sequence).

The receptor's source is a female donor with ovarian cancer. Source: PBMCs, taken before treatment. The J gene is TRBJ2-1, the V gene TRBV7-9; no firm D call. CDR3 in DNA: TGTGCCAACAGCTTAGGACGGAACTACAATGAGCAGTTCTTC. Translating it yields CANSLGRNYNEQFF.